These 13 T cell receptor beta chains originate from one sample sequenced in a study of a mutant IDH1 vaccine in newly diagnosed glioma (dated by TCRdb to about 2021). The label giving this sample's time point can be read as: week 23, last vaccination. Every vaccine dose consisted of 300 ug of a 20-mer mutant IDH1 peptide in Montanide, administered subcutaneously together with topical imiquimod. Library preparation used the immunoSEQ multiplex PCR assay. In its TCRdb copy, this immuneACCESS table keeps in-frame sequences only and misses some clones. Where compared with another copy, unresolved V genes explain less than half of these, and the others have no known cause. The sample records fewer than 45,000 clones, around 74% of which are singletons. 4% to 6.5% of the sample comes from the top ten. No cognate antigen is known for these TCRs. The specimen comprised PBMCs, sampled from a glioma patient whose treatment included an IDH1 peptide vaccine. Source of these receptors: a man in his fifties or sixties with glioma.

V is TRBV19 and J is TRBJ1-2; unclear D gene. The CDR3 contains 12 residues. Trimming took 0 bases from V and 7 from J, leaving 6 bases between them. Germline values: CDR1 LNHDA, CDR2 SQIVND (reference sequence). The CDR3 protein is CASSIESGGYTF. The CDR3 DNA is TGTGCCAGTAGTATAGAGTCGGGTGGCTACACCTTC.

The genes are TRBV7-9 and TRBJ2-1, with TRBD1 matching 10 bases. Germline V gives CDR1 SEHNR, CDR2 FQNEAQ (reference sequence). The V segment lost 7 bases and the J segment 9 bases; nucleotides outside the gene matches: 12. The CDR3 has 15 amino acids. The CDR3 protein is CASTAAGTGVGEQFF. The DNA for the CDR3 is TGTGCCAGCACCGCAGCCGGGACAGGGGTTGGTGAGCAGTTCTTC.

This clone has a handful of counts. This sequence joins TRBV6-5 and TRBJ2-5; D call uncertain. The V end was cut by 8 bases, the J end by 2 bases, with 3 bases between. The CDR3 has 10 residues. The germline V gene has CDR1 MNHEY and CDR2 SVGAGI. The CDR3 is CASGQETQYF. The CDR3 nucleotides read TGTGCCAGCGGGCAAGAGACCCAGTACTTC.

This clone appeared a few times. This chain connects TRBV19 to TRBJ1-2, with D possibly being TRBD1 (5 bases). V was pared by 6 bases and J by 5 bases, with 13 bases between. Germline CDR1 is LNHDA and CDR2 is SQIVND (reference sequence). The CDR3 consists of 13 residues. The CDR3 DNA reads as TGTGCCAGTAGGGGGACCCTGGGTTATGGCTACACCTTC. This encodes CASRGTLGYGYTF. Complete variable domain (other parts from reference TRBV19 and TRBJ1-2): DGGITQSPKYLFRKEGQNVTLSCEQNLNHDAMYWYRQDPGQGLRLIYYSQIVNDFQKGDIAEGYSVSREKKESFPLTVTSAQKNPTAFYLCASRGTLGYGYTFGSGTRLTVV.

This clone was seen a single time. The chain combines TRBV25-1 with TRBJ2-7, with 8 bases that match TRBD1. Germline values: CDR1 MGHDK, CDR2 SYGVNS. The CDR3 runs 13 residues. The J segment lost 4 bases and the V segment lost 6 bases, leaving 5 bases of the junction unmatched. The CDR3 sequence: CASRGQGEYEQYF. The CDR3, as DNA: TGTGCCAGCAGAGGACAGGGCGAATACGAGCAGTACTTC.

The rearrangement links TRBV13 to TRBJ2-7; D is unresolved. Germline V gene sequence: CDR1 PRHDT, CDR2 FYEKMQ (reference sequence). With 2 bases removed from V and 3 bases from J, the gap between germline ends came to 5 bases. This CDR3 contains 12 residues. The CDR3 DNA is TGTGCCAGCAGCTTAAGTAACTACGAGCAGTACTTC. Its protein is CASSLSNYEQYF.

CDR3 region: CASSLRWAGGDGELFF. In DNA form, the CDR3 reads TGCGCCAGCAGCCTCAGATGGGCGGGGGGGGACGGGGAGCTGTTTTTT. The V call is TRBV4-1, the J call TRBJ2-2; 9 nucleotides agree with TRBD2. CDR3 length equals 16 residues. V gave up 4 bases and J gave up 7 bases; unmatched junction bases: 10. Germline V lookup: CDR1 MGHRA, CDR2 YSYEKL.

The chain recombines TRBV4-2 with TRBJ2-7, with a possible D match to TRBD2 (5 bases). The CDR3 is 13 residues long. V was cut by 1 base and J by 3 bases, with 7 bases left in between. Germline-derived CDR1 and CDR2 are LGHNA and YNFKEQ. For the CDR3, the DNA is TGTGCCAGCAGCCAAGTTAGCGACTACGAGCAGTACTTC. This sequence encodes CASSQVSDYEQYF.

CDR3 loop: CASSPIQNTGELFF. The DNA of the CDR3 is TGCGCCAGCAGTCCTATACAGAACACCGGGGAGCTGTTTTTT. The V and J genes are TRBV5-1 and TRBJ2-2; D not certain. V was pared by 5 bases and J by 1 base, with 9 bases between. Germline V gene sequence: CDR1 SGHRS, CDR2 YFSETQ. The CDR3 covers 14 residues.

This clone was counted only a few times. J is TRBJ2-6 and V is TRBV7-6, with 7 bases identical to TRBD1. The germline CDR1 and CDR2 sequences are SGHVS and FNYEAQ. The V gene end was trimmed by 0 bases and the J gene end by 0 bases; junction bases not matched to a gene: 8. This CDR3 region has 19 residues. The CDR3 region has the DNA TGTGCCAGCAGCTTAGCGGGGGACAGCCTTATCTCTGGGGCCAACGTCCTGACTTTC. Protein product: CASSLAGDSLISGANVLTF.

The CDR3 spells CASSGGGLAGGMRVTDTQYF. The CDR3 DNA sequence: TGCGCCAGCAGTGGAGGGGGACTAGCGGGGGGAATGAGAGTCACAGATACGCAGTATTTT. The V gene is TRBV10-2, the J gene TRBJ2-3; 15 bases align to TRBD2. V dropped 4 bases and J dropped 2; count of bases not matched to a gene: 13. CDR3 length: 20 amino acids. CDR1 and CDR2 from the germline V gene are WSHSY and SAAADI.

The chain combines TRBV30 with TRBJ2-3, with D possibly matching TRBD2 (6 bases). The germline gives CDR1 GTSNPN, CDR2 SVGIG (reference sequence). V was shortened by 1 base and J by 8 bases, with 10 bases between the two germline ends. This CDR3 comprises 12 residues. This chain's CDR3 is CAWSAWDSTQYF. The CDR3 DNA sequence: TGTGCCTGGAGTGCCTGGGACTCTACGCAGTATTTT.

This rearrangement joins TRBV7-9 to TRBJ2-7; D is unresolved. The germline CDR1 and CDR2 sequences are SEHNR and FQNEAQ (reference sequence). The CDR3 length is 11 residues. V gave up 8 bases and J gave up 2 bases, with 7 bases separating them. CDR3 region: CASGRPYEQYF. Here the CDR3 DNA reads TGTGCCAGCGGACGGCCCTACGAGCAGTACTTC. Full variable domain (missing parts from reference TRBV7-9 and TRBJ2-7): DTGVSQNPRHKITKRGQNVTFRCDPISEHNRLYWYRQTLGQGPEFLTYFQNEAQLEKSRLLSDRFSAERPKGSFSTLEIQRTEQGDSAMYLCASGRPYEQYFGPGTRLTVT.